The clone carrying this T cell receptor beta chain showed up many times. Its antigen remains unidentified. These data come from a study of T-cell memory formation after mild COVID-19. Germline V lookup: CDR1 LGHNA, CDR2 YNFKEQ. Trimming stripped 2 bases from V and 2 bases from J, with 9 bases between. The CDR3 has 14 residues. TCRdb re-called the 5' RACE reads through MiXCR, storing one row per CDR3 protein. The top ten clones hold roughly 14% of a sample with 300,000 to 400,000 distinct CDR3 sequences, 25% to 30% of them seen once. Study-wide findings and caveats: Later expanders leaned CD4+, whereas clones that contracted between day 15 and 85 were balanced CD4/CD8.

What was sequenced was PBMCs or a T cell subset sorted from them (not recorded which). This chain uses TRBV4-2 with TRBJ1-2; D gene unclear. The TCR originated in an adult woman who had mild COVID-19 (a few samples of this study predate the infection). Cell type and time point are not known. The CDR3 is CASSQPGSNYGYTF. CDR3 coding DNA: TGTGCCAGCAGCCAACCGGGATCCAACTATGGCTACACCTTC.